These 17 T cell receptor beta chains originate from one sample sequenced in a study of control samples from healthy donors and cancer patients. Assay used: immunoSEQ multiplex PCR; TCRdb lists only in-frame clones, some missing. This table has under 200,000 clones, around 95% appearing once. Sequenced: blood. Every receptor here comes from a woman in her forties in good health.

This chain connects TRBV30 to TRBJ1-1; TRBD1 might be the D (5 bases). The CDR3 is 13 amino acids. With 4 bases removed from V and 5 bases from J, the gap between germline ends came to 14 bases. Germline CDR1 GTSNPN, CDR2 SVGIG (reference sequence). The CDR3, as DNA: TGTGCCTGGACCCGACAGAAGCAAACTGAAGCTTTCTTT. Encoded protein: CAWTRQKQTEAFF.

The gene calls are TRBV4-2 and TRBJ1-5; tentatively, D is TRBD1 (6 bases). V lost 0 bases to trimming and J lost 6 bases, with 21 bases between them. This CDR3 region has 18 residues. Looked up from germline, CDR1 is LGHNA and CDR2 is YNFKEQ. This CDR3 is CASSQDEGGGAESQPQHF. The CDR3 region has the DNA TGTGCCAGCAGCCAAGATGAAGGCGGGGGCGCAGAGAGTCAGCCCCAGCATTTT.

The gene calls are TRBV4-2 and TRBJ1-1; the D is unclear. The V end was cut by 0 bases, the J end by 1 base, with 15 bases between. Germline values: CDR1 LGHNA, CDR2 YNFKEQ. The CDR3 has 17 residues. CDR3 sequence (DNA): TGTGCCAGCAGCCAAGATAGAGGAGGGCCAGAGAACACTGAAGCTTTCTTT. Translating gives CASSQDRGGPENTEAFF.

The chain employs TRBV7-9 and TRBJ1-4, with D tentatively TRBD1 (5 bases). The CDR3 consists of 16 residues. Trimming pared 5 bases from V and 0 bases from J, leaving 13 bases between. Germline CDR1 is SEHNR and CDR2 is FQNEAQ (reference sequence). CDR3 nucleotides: TGTGCCAGCAGCCGCGACAGACCCACAACTAATGAAAAACTGTTTTTT. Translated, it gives CASSRDRPTTNEKLFF.

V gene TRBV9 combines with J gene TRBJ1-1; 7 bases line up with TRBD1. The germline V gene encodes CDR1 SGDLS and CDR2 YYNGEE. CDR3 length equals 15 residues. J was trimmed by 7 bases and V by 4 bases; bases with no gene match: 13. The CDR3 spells CASSREGLQGREAFF. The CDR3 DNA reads TGTGCCAGCAGCAGGGAGGGGCTACAGGGGCGTGAAGCTTTCTTT.

The CDR3 DNA reads as TGTGCCAGCAGCCTGGTAGGGGGGCGAGATGAAAAACTGTTTTTT. Protein: CASSLVGGRDEKLFF. V is TRBV7-2 and J is TRBJ1-4, with a tentative D call TRBD1 (6 bases). V was cut by 5 bases and J by 6 bases, with 16 bases left in between. The CDR3 totals 15 residues. CDR1 SGHTA and CDR2 FQGNSA come from the germline V gene.

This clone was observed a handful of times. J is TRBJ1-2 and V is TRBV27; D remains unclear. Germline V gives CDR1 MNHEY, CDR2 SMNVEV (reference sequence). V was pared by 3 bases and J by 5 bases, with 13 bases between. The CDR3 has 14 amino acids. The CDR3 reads CASSFRSPPYGYTF. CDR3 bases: TGTGCCAGCAGTTTTCGGAGCCCCCCATATGGCTACACCTTC.

CDR3 in DNA: TGTGCCAGCAGCTTATTTTTATCGGGTCATTCCTACGAGCAGTACTTC. This sequence encodes CASSLFLSGHSYEQYF. The chain recombines TRBV7-2 with TRBJ2-7; D gene ambiguous. V lost 2 bases and J lost 1, with 15 bases in between. CDR1 and CDR2 (germline): SGHTA, FQGNSA. The CDR3 runs to 16 residues.

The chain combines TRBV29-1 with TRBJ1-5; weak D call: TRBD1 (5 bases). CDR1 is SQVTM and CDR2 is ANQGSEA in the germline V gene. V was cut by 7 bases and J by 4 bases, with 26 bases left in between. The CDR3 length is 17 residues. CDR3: CSALSEGGTDLNQPQHF. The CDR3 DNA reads TGCAGCGCCCTCTCCGAAGGCGGGACGGATCTGAATCAGCCCCAGCATTTT.

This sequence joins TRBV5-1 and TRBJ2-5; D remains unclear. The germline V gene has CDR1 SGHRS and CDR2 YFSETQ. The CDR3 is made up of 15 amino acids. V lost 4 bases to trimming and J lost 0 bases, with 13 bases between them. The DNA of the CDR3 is TGCGCCAGCAGCCCTACTACACTGTACCAAGAGACCCAGTACTTC. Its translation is CASSPTTLYQETQYF.

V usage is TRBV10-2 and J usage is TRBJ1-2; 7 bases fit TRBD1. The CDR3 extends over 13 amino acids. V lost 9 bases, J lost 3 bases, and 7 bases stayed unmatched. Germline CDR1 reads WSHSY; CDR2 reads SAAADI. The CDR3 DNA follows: TGCGCCAGTGCGGACAGGATATACTATGGCTACACCTTC. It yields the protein CASADRIYYGYTF.

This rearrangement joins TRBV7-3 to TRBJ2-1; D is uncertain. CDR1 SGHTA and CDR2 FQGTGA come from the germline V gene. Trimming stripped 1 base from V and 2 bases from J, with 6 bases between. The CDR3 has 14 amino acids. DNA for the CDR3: TGTGCCAGCAGCTTAAACCCAGCCTACAATGAGCAGTTCTTC. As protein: CASSLNPAYNEQFF.

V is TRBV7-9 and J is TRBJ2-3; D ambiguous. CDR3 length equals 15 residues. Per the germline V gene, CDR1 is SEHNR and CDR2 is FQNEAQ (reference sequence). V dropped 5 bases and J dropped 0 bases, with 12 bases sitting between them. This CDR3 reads CASSRDGLSTDTQYF. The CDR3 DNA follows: TGTGCCAGCAGCCGCGATGGCCTAAGCACAGATACGCAGTATTTT.

CDR3 sequence (DNA): TGTGCCAGCAGTTACTCATTACAGGGGAGGGAAAAACTGTTTTTT. This translates into CASSYSLQGREKLFF. This rearrangement joins TRBV6-5 to TRBJ1-4, with TRBD1 matching over 7 bases. CDR3 length: 15 residues. The junction had 6 bases not matched to a gene; V was cut back by 0 bases and J by 8 bases. From germline, CDR1 is MNHEY and CDR2 SVGAGI.

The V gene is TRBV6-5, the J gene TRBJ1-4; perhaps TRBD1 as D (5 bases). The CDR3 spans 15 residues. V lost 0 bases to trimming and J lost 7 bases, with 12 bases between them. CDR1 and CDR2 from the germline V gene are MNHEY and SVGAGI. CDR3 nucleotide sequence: TGTGCCAGCAGTTACTCCTGGGGGTCAGGTGAAAAACTGTTTTTT. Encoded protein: CASSYSWGSGEKLFF.

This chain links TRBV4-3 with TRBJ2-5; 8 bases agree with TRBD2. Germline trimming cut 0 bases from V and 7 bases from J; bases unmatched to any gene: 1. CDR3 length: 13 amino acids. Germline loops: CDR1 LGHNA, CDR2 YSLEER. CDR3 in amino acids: CASSQDTSGTQYF. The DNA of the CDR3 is TGCGCCAGCAGCCAAGATACTAGCGGGACCCAGTACTTC.

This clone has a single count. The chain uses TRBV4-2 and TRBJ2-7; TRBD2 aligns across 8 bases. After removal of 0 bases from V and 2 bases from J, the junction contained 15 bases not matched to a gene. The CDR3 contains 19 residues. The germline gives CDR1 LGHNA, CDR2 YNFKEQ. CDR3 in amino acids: CASSQDPAGGDWLAYEQYF. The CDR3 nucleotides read TGTGCCAGCAGCCAAGATCCGGCGGGGGGCGATTGGCTAGCCTACGAGCAGTACTTC.